This T cell receptor (beta chain) was sequenced in a study of T cells in tuberculosis. Study in general: Sequenced TCRs come from CD1B-GMM tetramer-binding T cells. IGRA-negative adolescents, IGRA-positive adolescents with latent tuberculosis and adults with active tuberculosis formed this South African cohort.

Study conclusions and caveats: Active tuberculosis TCR-alpha repertoires lay closer to GMM-specific TCRs than IGRA-negative controls, suggesting clonal expansion.

Of note for this clone: Its target is unknown.

The CDR3 loop spans 14 amino acids. CDR1 is LGHNA and CDR2 is YNFKEQ in the germline V gene. Trimming left V 4 bases short and J 0 bases short, with 8 bases between. Clones were sequenced by immunoSEQ multiplex PCR, and TCRdb holds only the in-frame ones, with some missing. Here the sample spans fewer than 35,000 clones, roughly 95% being singletons. Sequences were obtained from PBMCs. This TCR was sampled from a donor between 10 and 29 years old with latent tuberculosis or without tuberculosis infection. The chain employs TRBV4-2 and TRBJ2-3, with D hard to call. In nucleotides, the CDR3 is TGTGCCAGCAGCCCCGGGTCGAGCACAGATACGCAGTATTTT. This gives the protein CASSPGSSTDTQYF.